These 31 T cell receptor beta chains share one sample of origin, sequenced in a study of blood T cell repertoires in COVID-19. Generated by immunoSEQ multiplex PCR, the TCRdb table keeps only in-frame clones and is missing some. This table holds 190,000 or so clones, around 82% found once. Sequencing input: peripheral blood. These receptors were collected from a man aged 50 to 60 with active or convalescent COVID-19.

The chain joins TRBV6-5 to TRBJ1-5, with TRBD1 matching 8 bases. The V segment lost 8 bases and the J segment 3 bases; nucleotides outside the gene matches: 3. This CDR3 spans 13 amino acids. CDR1 is MNHEY and CDR2 is SVGAGI in the germline V gene. This CDR3 reads CASGGQVNQPQHF. CDR3 nucleotide sequence: TGTGCCAGCGGGGGACAGGTCAATCAGCCCCAGCATTTT.

This rearrangement joins TRBV3-1 (or the pseudogene TRBV3-2) to TRBJ2-7; D not certain. CDR1 is LGHDT and CDR2 is YNNKEL in the germline V gene (reference sequence). CDR3 length: 12 amino acids. The V and J ends lost 2 bases and 7 bases respectively, with 9 bases between them. The CDR3 DNA sequence: TGTGCCAGCAGCCAAACGCGCGAAGAGCAGTACTTC. This codes for CASSQTREEQYF.

The chain combines TRBV12-3 or TRBV12-4 with TRBJ1-6; D may be TRBD1 (6 bases). The CDR3 covers 13 residues. V was clipped by 5 bases and J by 9 bases, with 11 bases between them. The CDR3 region has the DNA TGTGCCAGCAGTCCCGGGACACCTTCACCCCTCCACTTT. The encoded protein is CASSPGTPSPLHF.

This clone came up once. The genes are TRBV7-6 and TRBJ1-2; D possibly corresponds to TRBD1 (5 bases). The V gene's germline CDR1 is SGHVS and CDR2 FNYEAQ. Trimming pared 5 bases from V and 4 bases from J, leaving 11 bases between. CDR3 size: 13 residues. CDR3 in amino acids: CASSPQGSYGYTF. CDR3 bases: TGTGCCAGCAGCCCCCAGGGCAGCTATGGCTACACCTTC.

The rearrangement links TRBV5-1 to TRBJ2-2, with a possible D match to TRBD2 (5 bases). CDR1 SGHRS and CDR2 YFSETQ come from the germline V gene. The ends were cut back, 4 bases at V and 5 bases at J, with 12 bases in the middle. The CDR3 consists of 14 residues. CDR3 loop: CASSLTPGTGELFF. CDR3 coding DNA: TGCGCCAGCAGCCTTACCCCGGGGACCGGGGAGCTGTTTTTT.

Comment on this clone: Other nucleotide sequences in the sample specify the same CDR3. CDR3 in amino acids: CASSDSNEQFF. CDR3 in DNA: TGCGCCAGCAGTGACAGCAATGAGCAGTTCTTC. The chain couples TRBV10-1 to TRBJ2-1; D not certain. Trimming cost V 3 bases and J 6 bases, with 3 bases left between them. CDR1 is WNHNN and CDR2 is SYGVQD in the germline V gene (reference sequence). This CDR3 is 11 amino acids long.

The rearrangement joins TRBV5-1 to TRBJ2-7; tentative D call: TRBD2 (5 bases). V was clipped by 6 bases and J by 2 bases, with 12 bases between them. CDR1 SGHRS and CDR2 YFSETQ come from the germline V gene. This CDR3 is 13 amino acids long. CDR3 DNA: TGCGCCAGCAACGCTGAGGGAGCCTACGAGCAGTACTTC. It encodes CASNAEGAYEQYF. Looking up the rest from reference TRBV5-1 and TRBJ2-7 gives the full variable domain: KAGVTQTPRYLIKTRGQQVTLSCSPISGHRSVSWYQQTPGQGLQFLFEYFSETQRNKGNFPGRFSGRQFSNSRSEMNVSTLELGDSALYLCASNAEGAYEQYFGPGTRLTVT.

About this clone itself: One end of the junction is discordant with germline, which a read error may explain. This chain joins TRBV5-6 and TRBJ2-7; TRBD2 matches 7 bases. Per germline, CDR1 SGHDT and CDR2 YYEEEE. The CDR3 has 16 residues. CDR3 sequence: CAGSLLSGGSSYEQYF. The CDR3 region has the DNA TGTGCCGGCAGCTTGTTAAGCGGCGGGAGCTCCTACGAGCAGTACTTC.

The chain links TRBV6-5 to TRBJ1-1, with a possible D match to TRBD1 (6 bases). CDR3 length: 14 amino acids. The V end lost 0 bases, the J end lost 5 bases, and 10 bases lay between the germline ends. Germline V lookup: CDR1 MNHEY, CDR2 SVGAGI. The CDR3 region is CASSYSAGETEAFF. DNA of the CDR3: TGTGCCAGCAGTTACTCGGCAGGGGAGACTGAAGCTTTCTTT.

This sequence joins TRBV27 and TRBJ2-7, with D possibly TRBD1 on 5 matching bases. The V gene's germline CDR1 is MNHEY and CDR2 SMNVEV (reference sequence). The V end was cut by 4 bases, the J end by 3 bases, with 13 bases between. The CDR3 covers 14 residues. This CDR3 reads CASSYRQGYYEQYF. The CDR3 DNA is TGTGCCAGCAGTTATCGTCAGGGCTACTACGAGCAGTACTTC.

DNA of the CDR3: TGCGCCAGCAGCTTGGATGGACAGATGCGCTCCTACGAGCAGTACTTC. Translating it yields CASSLDGQMRSYEQYF. J is TRBJ2-7 and V is TRBV5-1; D is possibly TRBD1 (6 bases). V lost 0 bases and J lost 0, with 13 bases in between. CDR3 length: 16 amino acids. CDR1 and CDR2 from the germline V gene are SGHRS and YFSETQ.

This rearrangement joins TRBV5-4 to TRBJ2-5; 7 positions agree with TRBD2. Germline CDR1 is SGHNT and CDR2 is YYREEE (reference sequence). This CDR3 spans 14 amino acids. The junction had 6 bases not matched to a gene; V was cut back by 4 bases and J by 3 bases. CDR3 DNA sequence: TGTGCCAGCAGCCCGGGACTAATAAAAGAGACCCAGTACTTC. This gives the protein CASSPGLIKETQYF. Variable domain in full (rest from reference TRBV5-4 and TRBJ2-5): ETGVTQSPTHLIKTRGQQVTLRCSSQSGHNTVSWYQQALGQGPQFIFQYYREEENGRGNFPPRFSGLQFPNYSSELNVNALELDDSALYLCASSPGLIKETQYFGPGTRLLVL.

The rearrangement uses TRBV6-1 and TRBJ1-2; TRBD1 might be the D (6 bases). Germline CDR1 reads MNHNS; CDR2 reads SASEGT. Trimming took 2 bases from V and 3 from J, leaving 10 bases between them. The length of the CDR3 is 14 residues. In DNA, the CDR3 is TGTGCCAGCAGTGAAACGACAGGAGACTATGGCTACACCTTC. This codes for CASSETTGDYGYTF.

The chain links TRBV2 to TRBJ2-2, with 9 bases matching TRBD1. The ends lost 6 bases at V and 3 bases at J; junction bases unmatched: 5. In germline, CDR1 is SNHLY, CDR2 FYNNEI. The CDR3 spans 15 residues. CDR3 residues: CASRDRGYDTGELFF. The CDR3 DNA sequence: TGTGCCAGCAGAGACAGGGGGTACGACACCGGGGAGCTGTTTTTT.

The chain joins TRBV6-5 to TRBJ2-7, with 7 bases identical to TRBD1. V lost 8 bases, J lost 4 bases, and 14 bases stayed unmatched. Germline lookup yields CDR1 MNHEY and CDR2 SVGAGI. The CDR3 covers 15 residues. The CDR3 DNA follows: TGTGCCAGCCTCCCGGATGGAGACAGGGCTTACGAGCAGTACTTC. This sequence encodes CASLPDGDRAYEQYF.

This clone was seen more than once but under ten times. V and J are TRBV2 and TRBJ1-1; no firm D call. The CDR3 has 12 amino acids. Germline CDR1 reads SNHLY; CDR2 reads FYNNEI. The germline V and J ends were trimmed by 6 bases and 4 bases, with 9 bases remaining between them. CDR3 protein: CASRWATTEAFF. CDR3 bases: TGTGCCAGCAGGTGGGCGACCACTGAAGCTTTCTTT.

As for this clone: One end of the junction fails to match germline, which may point to a read error. The V and J genes are TRBV5-1 and TRBJ2-7; TRBD1 agrees at 7 bases. CDR3 size: 15 residues. Per the germline V gene, CDR1 is SGHRS and CDR2 is YFSETQ. CDR3 in amino acids: CASSALDRPVYQQYF. The CDR3 nucleotides read TGCGCCAGCAGCGCCTTGGACAGGCCCGTCTACCAGCAGTACTTC. The whole variable domain, filled in from reference TRBV5-1 and TRBJ2-7, reads KAGVTQTPRYLIKTRGQQVTLSCSPISGHRSVSWYQQTPGQGLQFLFEYFSETQRNKGNFPGRFSGRQFSNSRSEMNVSTLELGDSALYLCASSALDRPVYQQYFGPGTRLTVT.

The chain couples TRBV5-4 to TRBJ2-5, with 7 bases that match TRBD2. This CDR3 has 15 amino acids. Germline CDR1 reads SGHNT; CDR2 reads YYREEE (reference sequence). The V gene end was trimmed by 4 bases and the J gene end by 7 bases; junction bases not matched to a gene: 13. CDR3 in amino acids: CASSEEGLPGRTQYF. The DNA of the CDR3 is TGTGCCAGCAGCGAAGAGGGACTACCGGGTAGGACCCAGTACTTC.

This sequence joins TRBV4-1 and TRBJ1-2; D might be TRBD1 (6 bases). With 3 bases removed from V and 7 bases from J, the gap between germline ends came to 30 bases. Germline V gene sequence: CDR1 MGHRA, CDR2 YSYEKL. The CDR3 extends over 19 amino acids. CDR3 loop: CASSHTLRGAFVSGAGYTF. The DNA of the CDR3 is TGCGCCAGCAGCCACACCCTACGGGGGGCCTTTGTCTCGGGCGCTGGCTACACCTTC.

The chain joins TRBV6-2 or TRBV6-3 to TRBJ1-4; D might be TRBD1 (5 bases). From germline, CDR1 is MNHEY and CDR2 SVGEGT. This CDR3 comprises 16 residues. V shed 0 bases and J shed 7 bases, with 15 bases lying between them. The CDR3 DNA reads TGTGCCAGCAGTTACTCGAAAGCGCGGACATTTGAAAAACTGTTTTTT. Residues: CASSYSKARTFEKLFF.

For the CDR3, the DNA is TGTGCCAGCAGTCGACAGGGGCTCCTGGTCTCGGAGACCCAGTACTTC. Its translation: CASSRQGLLVSETQYF. The chain uses TRBV7-2 and TRBJ2-5; TRBD1 matches 8 bases. V gave up 6 bases and J gave up 5 bases; unmatched junction bases: 14. Germline values: CDR1 SGHTA, CDR2 FQGNSA. The CDR3 is 16 residues long. Full variable domain (remainder filled in from reference TRBV7-2 and TRBJ2-5): GAGVSQSPSNKVTEKGKDVELRCDPISGHTALYWYRQSLGQGLEFLIYFQGNSAPDKSGLPSDRFSAERTGGSVSTLTIQRTQQEDSAVYLCASSRQGLLVSETQYFGPGTRLLVL.

V usage is TRBV4-1 and J usage is TRBJ1-1; TRBD1 matches 10 bases. The germline CDR1 and CDR2 sequences are MGHRA and YSYEKL. The CDR3 is 18 residues long. The ends lost 1 base at V and 1 base at J; junction bases unmatched: 9. CDR3 loop: CASSQGQGASRANTEAFF. CDR3 nucleotide sequence: TGCGCCAGCAGCCAAGGACAGGGGGCGTCTCGGGCGAACACTGAAGCTTTCTTT.

The chain is built from TRBV5-1 and TRBJ1-2; 10 nucleotides match TRBD1. This CDR3 comprises 18 residues. Looked up from germline, CDR1 is SGHRS and CDR2 is YFSETQ. V lost 0 bases to trimming and J lost 3 bases; unmatched junction nucleotides: 11. The CDR3 reads CASSLDGTGVSGDYGYTF. CDR3 sequence (DNA): TGCGCCAGCAGCTTGGACGGGACAGGGGTCAGTGGGGACTATGGCTACACCTTC. Supplemented by reference TRBV5-1 and TRBJ1-2, the full variable domain reads KAGVTQTPRYLIKTRGQQVTLSCSPISGHRSVSWYQQTPGQGLQFLFEYFSETQRNKGNFPGRFSGRQFSNSRSEMNVSTLELGDSALYLCASSLDGTGVSGDYGYTFGSGTRLTVV.

The chain couples TRBV5-1 to TRBJ1-1, with D possibly matching TRBD1 (5 bases). CDR1 and CDR2 (germline): SGHRS, YFSETQ. Trimming took off 5 bases at V and 4 bases at J, with 15 bases between the two ends. This CDR3 has 14 amino acids. The CDR3 DNA reads TGCGCCAGCAGGGGGCTCACCTCGGGCACTGAAGCTTTCTTT. It specifies CASRGLTSGTEAFF.

The V and J genes are TRBV6-2 or TRBV6-3 and TRBJ2-3, with 10 bases aligning to TRBD2. Losses at the gene ends were 0 bases for V and 2 bases for J; bases not matched to a gene: 5. Per germline, CDR1 MNHEY and CDR2 SVGEGT. This CDR3 has 17 residues. CDR3 amino acids: CASSYSRAGGATDTQYF. The CDR3 DNA follows: TGTGCCAGCAGTTACTCAAGAGCGGGGGGGGCCACAGATACGCAGTATTTT.

The CDR3 loop reads CATRSEGAANEQFF. The DNA of the CDR3 is TGTGCCACCAGAAGTGAGGGGGCTGCCAATGAGCAGTTCTTC. This chain links TRBV24-1 with TRBJ2-1, with TRBD1 matching 7 bases. Germline assignment: CDR1 KGHDR and CDR2 SFDVKD. The J segment lost 6 bases and the V segment lost 7 bases, leaving 8 bases of the junction unmatched. The CDR3 contains 14 residues.

The chain links TRBV9 to TRBJ2-3, with unresolved D. The CDR3 has 14 amino acids. CDR1 is SGDLS, CDR2 YYNGEE, per germline. V was cut by 6 bases and J by 5 bases, with 16 bases left in between. CDR3 amino acids: CASNGDSYGDTQYF. The CDR3 nucleotides are TGTGCCAGCAATGGCGACTCCTACGGAGATACGCAGTATTTT.

V usage is TRBV2 and J usage is TRBJ2-3; TRBD2 matches 16 bases. With V trimmed by 4 bases and J by 5 bases, 15 bases remained unmatched. The length of the CDR3 is 20 residues. Germline V CDR1 and CDR2: SNHLY, FYNNEI. CDR3 amino acids: CASSGGPGTSGRASKDTQYF. The CDR3 bases are TGTGCCAGCAGTGGGGGTCCCGGGACTAGCGGGAGGGCTTCCAAAGATACGCAGTATTTT.

This chain uses TRBV18 with TRBJ2-1, with D hard to call. Between the trimmed V and J ends, which lost 3 bases and 9 bases, there was a span of 15 bases. The germline V gene encodes CDR1 KGHSH and CDR2 LQKENI. The CDR3 contains 14 residues. The CDR3 loop reads CASSPGQADGEQFF. In nucleotides, the CDR3 is TGTGCCAGCTCACCGGGCCAGGCTGATGGTGAGCAGTTCTTC.

This clone came up a few times. The rearrangement uses TRBV19 and TRBJ2-7; no clear D gene. V was trimmed by 4 bases and J by 0 bases, leaving 4 bases between them. CDR3 length: 12 residues. Germline V lookup: CDR1 LNHDA, CDR2 SQIVND (reference sequence). The CDR3, as DNA: TGTGCCAGTAGTACGGGCTCCTACGAGCAGTACTTC. This translates into CASSTGSYEQYF.

This clone was picked up one time. The V gene is TRBV30, the J gene TRBJ1-5, with 8 bases fitting TRBD1. V lost 2 bases to trimming and J lost 2 bases; unmatched junction nucleotides: 8. CDR1 and CDR2 (germline): GTSNPN, SVGIG (reference sequence). This CDR3 has 16 amino acids. The CDR3 loop reads CAWSPWAGGGNQPQHF. CDR3 sequence (DNA): TGTGCCTGGAGTCCGTGGGCAGGGGGCGGCAATCAGCCCCAGCATTTT.